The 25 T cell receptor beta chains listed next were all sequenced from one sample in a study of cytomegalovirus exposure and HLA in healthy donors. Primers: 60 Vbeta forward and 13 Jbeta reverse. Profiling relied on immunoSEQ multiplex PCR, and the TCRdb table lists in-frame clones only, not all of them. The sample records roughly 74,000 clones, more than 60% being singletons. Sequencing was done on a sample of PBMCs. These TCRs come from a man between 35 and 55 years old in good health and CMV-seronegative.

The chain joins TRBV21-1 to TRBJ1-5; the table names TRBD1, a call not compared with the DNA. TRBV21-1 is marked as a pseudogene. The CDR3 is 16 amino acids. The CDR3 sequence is CASSKRDTDSNQPQHF. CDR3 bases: TGTGCCAGCAGCAAACGGGACACCGATAGCAATCAGCCCCAGCATTTT.

This chain's CDR3 is CASSTPSGRAGIGETQYF. The CDR3 DNA is TGTGCCAGCAGCACCCCTAGCGGGAGGGCCGGGATTGGGGAGACCCAGTACTTC. The V call is TRBV9, the J call TRBJ2-5; 12 positions agree with TRBD2. This CDR3 comprises 18 residues. The germline CDR1 and CDR2 sequences are SGDLS and YYNGEE. Trimming took 4 bases from V and 5 from J; bases not matched to a gene: 15.

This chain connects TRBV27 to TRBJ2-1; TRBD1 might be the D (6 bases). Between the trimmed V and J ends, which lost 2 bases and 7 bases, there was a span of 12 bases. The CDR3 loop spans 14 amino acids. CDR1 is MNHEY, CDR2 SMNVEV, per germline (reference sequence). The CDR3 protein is CASSLGLRGNEQFF. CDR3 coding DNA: TGTGCCAGCAGTTTAGGGCTCAGGGGTAATGAGCAGTTCTTC.

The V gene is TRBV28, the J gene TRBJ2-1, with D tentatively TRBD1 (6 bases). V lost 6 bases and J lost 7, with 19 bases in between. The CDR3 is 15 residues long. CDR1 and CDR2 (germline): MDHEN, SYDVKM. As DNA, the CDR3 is TGTGCCAGCAGACAGGGCCTGAATCAAGGGAATGAGCAGTTCTTC. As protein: CASRQGLNQGNEQFF.

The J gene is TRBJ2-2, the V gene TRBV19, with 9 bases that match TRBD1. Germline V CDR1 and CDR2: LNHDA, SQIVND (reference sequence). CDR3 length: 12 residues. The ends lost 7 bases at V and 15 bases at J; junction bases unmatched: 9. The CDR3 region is CASMMRDRAVFF. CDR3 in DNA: TGTGCCAGTATGATGAGGGACAGGGCGGTGTTTTTT.

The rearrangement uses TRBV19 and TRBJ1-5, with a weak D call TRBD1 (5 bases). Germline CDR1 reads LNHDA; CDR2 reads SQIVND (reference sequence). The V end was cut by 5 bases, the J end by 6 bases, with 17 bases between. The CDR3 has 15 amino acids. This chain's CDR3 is CASSRRDTPSQPQHF. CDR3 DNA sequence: TGTGCCAGTAGTCGCAGGGATACACCTAGTCAGCCCCAGCATTTT.

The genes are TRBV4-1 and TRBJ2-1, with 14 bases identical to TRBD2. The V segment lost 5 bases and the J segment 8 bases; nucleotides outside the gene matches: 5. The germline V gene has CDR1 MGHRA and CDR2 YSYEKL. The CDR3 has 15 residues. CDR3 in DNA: TGCGCCAGCAGCGGGACTAGCGGGAGTGGGGATGAGCAGTTCTTC. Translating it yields CASSGTSGSGDEQFF.

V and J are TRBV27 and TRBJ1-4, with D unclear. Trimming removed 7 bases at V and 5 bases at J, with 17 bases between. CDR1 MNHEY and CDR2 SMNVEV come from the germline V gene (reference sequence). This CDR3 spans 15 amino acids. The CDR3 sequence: CASTLIGLRNEKLFF. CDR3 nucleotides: TGTGCCAGCACCTTGATTGGGCTCAGAAATGAAAAACTGTTTTTT. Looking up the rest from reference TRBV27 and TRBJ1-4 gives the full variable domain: EAQVTQNPRYLITVTGKKLTVTCSQNMNHEYMSWYRQDPGLGLRQIYYSMNVEVTDKGDVPEGYKVSRKEKRNFPLILESPSPNQTSLYFCASTLIGLRNEKLFFGSGTQLSVL.

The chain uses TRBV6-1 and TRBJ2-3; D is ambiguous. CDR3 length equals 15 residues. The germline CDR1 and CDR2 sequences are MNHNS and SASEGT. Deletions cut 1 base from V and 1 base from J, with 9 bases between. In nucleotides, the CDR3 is TGTGCCAGCAGTGAAGTCTTCTCCCGCACAGATACGCAGTATTTT. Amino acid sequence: CASSEVFSRTDTQYF.

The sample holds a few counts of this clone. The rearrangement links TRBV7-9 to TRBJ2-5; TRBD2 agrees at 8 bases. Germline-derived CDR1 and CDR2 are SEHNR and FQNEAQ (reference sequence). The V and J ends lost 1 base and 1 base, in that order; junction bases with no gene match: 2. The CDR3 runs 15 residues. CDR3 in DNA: TGTGCCAGCAGCTTAGTGAGCGGGGGCCAAGAGACCCAGTACTTC. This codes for CASSLVSGGQETQYF.

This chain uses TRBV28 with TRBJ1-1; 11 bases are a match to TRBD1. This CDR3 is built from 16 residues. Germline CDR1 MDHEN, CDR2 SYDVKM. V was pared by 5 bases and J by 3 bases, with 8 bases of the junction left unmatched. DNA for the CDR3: TGTGCCAGCAGTCTCGCCGGGACAGGGGGTGACACTGAAGCTTTCTTT. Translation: CASSLAGTGGDTEAFF.

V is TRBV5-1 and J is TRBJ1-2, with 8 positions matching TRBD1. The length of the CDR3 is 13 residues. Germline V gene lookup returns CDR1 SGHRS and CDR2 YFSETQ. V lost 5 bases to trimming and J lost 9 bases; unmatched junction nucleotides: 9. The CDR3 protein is CASRQGQVGSYTF. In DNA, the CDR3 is TGCGCCAGCAGGCAGGGACAGGTCGGAAGCTACACCTTC. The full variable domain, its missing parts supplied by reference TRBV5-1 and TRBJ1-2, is KAGVTQTPRYLIKTRGQQVTLSCSPISGHRSVSWYQQTPGQGLQFLFEYFSETQRNKGNFPGRFSGRQFSNSRSEMNVSTLELGDSALYLCASRQGQVGSYTFGSGTRLTVV.

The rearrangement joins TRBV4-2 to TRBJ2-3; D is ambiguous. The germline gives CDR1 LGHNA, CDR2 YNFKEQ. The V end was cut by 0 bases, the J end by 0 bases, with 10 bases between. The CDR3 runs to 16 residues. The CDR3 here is CASSQDRSASTDTQYF. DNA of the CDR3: TGTGCCAGCAGCCAAGATAGGAGCGCTAGCACAGATACGCAGTATTTT.

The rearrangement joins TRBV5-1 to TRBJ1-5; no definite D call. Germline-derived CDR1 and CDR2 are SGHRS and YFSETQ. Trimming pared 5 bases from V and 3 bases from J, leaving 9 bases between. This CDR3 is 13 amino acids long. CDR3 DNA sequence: TGCGCCAGCAGTCGCGAATACAATCAGCCCCAGCATTTT. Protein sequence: CASSREYNQPQHF. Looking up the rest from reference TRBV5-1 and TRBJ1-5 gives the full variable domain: KAGVTQTPRYLIKTRGQQVTLSCSPISGHRSVSWYQQTPGQGLQFLFEYFSETQRNKGNFPGRFSGRQFSNSRSEMNVSTLELGDSALYLCASSREYNQPQHFGDGTRLSIL.

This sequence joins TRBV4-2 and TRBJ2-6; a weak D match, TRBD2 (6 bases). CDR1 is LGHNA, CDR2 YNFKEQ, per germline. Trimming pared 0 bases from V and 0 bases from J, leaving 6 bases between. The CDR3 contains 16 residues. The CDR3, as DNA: TGTGCCAGCAGCCAAGACGGGAGCTCTGGGGCCAACGTCCTGACTTTC. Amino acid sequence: CASSQDGSSGANVLTF.

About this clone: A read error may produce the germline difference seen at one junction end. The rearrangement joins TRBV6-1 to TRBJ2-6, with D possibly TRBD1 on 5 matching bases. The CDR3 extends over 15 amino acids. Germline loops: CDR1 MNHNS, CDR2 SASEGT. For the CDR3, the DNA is TGTGCCAGCAGTGAGTCCTCCTCTGGGGCCAACGGCCTGACTTTC. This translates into CASSESSSGANGLTF.

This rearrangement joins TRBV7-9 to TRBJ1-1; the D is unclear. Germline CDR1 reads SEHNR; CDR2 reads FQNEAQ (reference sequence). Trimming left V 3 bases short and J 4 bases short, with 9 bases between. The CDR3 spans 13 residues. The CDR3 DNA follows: TGTGCCAGCAGCTTCGATGAGGTCACTGAAGCTTTCTTT. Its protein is CASSFDEVTEAFF.

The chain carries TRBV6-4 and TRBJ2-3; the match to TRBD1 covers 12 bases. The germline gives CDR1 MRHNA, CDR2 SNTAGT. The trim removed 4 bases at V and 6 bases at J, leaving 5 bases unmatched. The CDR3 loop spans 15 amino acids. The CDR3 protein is CASSAGQGAEDTQYF. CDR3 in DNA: TGTGCCAGCAGTGCGGGACAGGGGGCTGAGGATACGCAGTATTTT.

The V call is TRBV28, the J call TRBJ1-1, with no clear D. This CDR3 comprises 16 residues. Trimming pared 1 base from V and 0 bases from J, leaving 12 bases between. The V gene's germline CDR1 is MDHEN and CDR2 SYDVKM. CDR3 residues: CASSLSGIKLNTEAFF. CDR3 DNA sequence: TGTGCCAGCAGTTTATCAGGCATAAAACTGAACACTGAAGCTTTCTTT. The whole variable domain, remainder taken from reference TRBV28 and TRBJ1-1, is DVKVTQSSRYLVKRTGEKVFLECVQDMDHENMFWYRQDPGLGLRLIYFSYDVKMKEKGDIPEGYSVSREKKERFSLILESASTNQTSMYLCASSLSGIKLNTEAFFGQGTRLTVV.

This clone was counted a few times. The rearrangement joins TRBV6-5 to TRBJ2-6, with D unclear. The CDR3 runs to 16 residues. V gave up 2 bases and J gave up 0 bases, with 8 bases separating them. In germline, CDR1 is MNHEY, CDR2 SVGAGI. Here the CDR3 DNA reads TGTGCCAGCAGTTACGGCCAATTCTCTGGGGCCAACGTCCTGACTTTC. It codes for CASSYGQFSGANVLTF.

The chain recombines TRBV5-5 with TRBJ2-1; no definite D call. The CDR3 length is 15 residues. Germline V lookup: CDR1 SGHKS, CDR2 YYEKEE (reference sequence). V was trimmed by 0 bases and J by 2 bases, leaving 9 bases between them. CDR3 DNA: TGTGCCAGCAGCTTGGAAGGCAGGACCTACAATGAGCAGTTCTTC. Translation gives CASSLEGRTYNEQFF. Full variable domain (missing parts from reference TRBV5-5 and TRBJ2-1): DAGVTQSPTHLIKTRGQQVTLRCSPISGHKSVSWYQQVLGQGPQFIFQYYEKEERGRGNFPDRFSARQFPNYSSELNVNALLLGDSALYLCASSLEGRTYNEQFFGPGTRLTVL.

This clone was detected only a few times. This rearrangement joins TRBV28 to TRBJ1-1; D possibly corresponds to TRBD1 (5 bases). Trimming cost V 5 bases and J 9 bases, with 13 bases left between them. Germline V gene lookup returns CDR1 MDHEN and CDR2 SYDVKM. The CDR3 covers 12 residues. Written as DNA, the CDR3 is TGTGCCAGCAGTACTCTAACAGGAAAAGCTTTCTTT. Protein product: CASSTLTGKAFF.

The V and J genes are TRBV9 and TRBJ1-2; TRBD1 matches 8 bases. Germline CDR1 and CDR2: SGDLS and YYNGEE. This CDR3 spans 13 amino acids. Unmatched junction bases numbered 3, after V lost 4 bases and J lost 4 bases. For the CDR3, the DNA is TGTGCCAGCAGCCGCACAGGGGGCTATGGCTACACCTTC. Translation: CASSRTGGYGYTF. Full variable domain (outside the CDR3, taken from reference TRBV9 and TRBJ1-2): DSGVTQTPKHLITATGQRVTLRCSPRSGDLSVYWYQQSLDQGLQFLIQYYNGEERAKGNILERFSAQQFPDLHSELNLSSLELGDSALYFCASSRTGGYGYTFGSGTRLTVV.

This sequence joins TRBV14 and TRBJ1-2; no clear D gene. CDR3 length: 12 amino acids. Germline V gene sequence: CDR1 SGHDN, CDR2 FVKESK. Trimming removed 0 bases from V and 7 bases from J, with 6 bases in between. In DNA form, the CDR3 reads TGTGCCAGCAGCCAAGATGAAGCTGGCTACACCTTC. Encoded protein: CASSQDEAGYTF.

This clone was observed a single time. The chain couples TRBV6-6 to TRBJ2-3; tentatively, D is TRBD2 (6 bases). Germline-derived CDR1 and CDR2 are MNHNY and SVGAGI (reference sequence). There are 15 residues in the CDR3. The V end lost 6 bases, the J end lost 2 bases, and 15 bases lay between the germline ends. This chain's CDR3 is CASSIPGLYTDTQYF. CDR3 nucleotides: TGTGCCAGCAGCATACCGGGACTTTACACAGATACGCAGTATTTT.